Shown below are 18 T cell receptor beta chains from a single sample sequenced in a study of shared clonotypes between healthy human individuals. Clones were sequenced by immunoSEQ multiplex PCR, and TCRdb holds only the in-frame ones, with some missing. The sample carries 2.5 million or so clones, 85% to 95% recorded once. Material: naive CD4+ T cells sorted from blood. Noted subset: CD45RA+ positively selected. The receptors were gathered from a man aged 18 to 30 in good health.

This clone was counted a single time. This chain uses TRBV5-6 with TRBJ1-2, with D possibly TRBD1 on 6 matching bases. There are 12 residues in the CDR3. CDR1 SGHDT and CDR2 YYEEEE come from the germline V gene. Trimming cost V 2 bases and J 8 bases, with 10 bases left between them. The CDR3 nucleotides are TGTGCCAGCAGCTTACAGGGTAACGGCTACACCTTC. It encodes CASSLQGNGYTF. Filled out from reference TRBV5-6 and TRBJ1-2, the complete variable domain reads DAGVTQSPTHLIKTRGQQVTLRCSPKSGHDTVSWYQQALGQGPQFIFQYYEEEERQRGNFPDRFSGHQFPNYSSELNVNALLLGDSALYLCASSLQGNGYTFGSGTRLTVV.

In the case of this clone: Other DNA sequences in this sample translate to the same CDR3. This rearrangement joins TRBV28 to TRBJ1-5; a weak D match, TRBD1 (6 bases). Trimming shortened V by 6 bases and J by 6 bases, and 12 bases separated the two germline ends. CDR1 MDHEN and CDR2 SYDVKM come from the germline V gene. This CDR3 is built from 13 residues. The CDR3 DNA follows: TGTGCCAGCAGCCTCAGGGGCACTCAGCCCCAGCATTTT. Translated: CASSLRGTQPQHF.

This chain links TRBV9 with TRBJ1-1; 7 bases line up with TRBD1. J lost 1 base, V lost 4 bases, and 13 bases had no gene match. Germline lookup yields CDR1 SGDLS and CDR2 YYNGEE. The CDR3 has 17 residues. The CDR3 sequence is CASSPDANKGANTEAFF. CDR3 nucleotide sequence: TGTGCCAGCAGCCCGGATGCTAATAAGGGGGCGAACACTGAAGCTTTCTTT.

The rearrangement uses TRBV19 and TRBJ1-5; tentative D call: TRBD1 (6 bases). The CDR3 covers 14 residues. The V gene lost 6 bases and the J gene lost 3 bases, with 12 bases spanning the gap. Germline CDR1 LNHDA, CDR2 SQIVND (reference sequence). The CDR3 DNA reads as TGTGCCAGTAGGGTCAACAGGGACAATCAGCCCCAGCATTTT. Translated, it gives CASRVNRDNQPQHF.

The J gene is TRBJ2-3, the V gene TRBV30; TRBD2 is a possible D gene (5 bases). The length of the CDR3 is 12 residues. CDR1 and CDR2 from the germline V gene are GTSNPN and SVGIG (reference sequence). The CDR3 DNA follows: TGTGTCGGGGTTTGGGGCACAGATACGCAGTATTTT. Translated: CVGVWGTDTQYF.

This chain connects TRBV5-4 to TRBJ1-6, with TRBD1 as a possible D gene (5 bases). Germline CDR1 is SGHNT and CDR2 is YYREEE (reference sequence). The V end lost 4 bases, the J end lost 5 bases, and 10 bases lay between the germline ends. The CDR3 runs 14 residues. CDR3 sequence (DNA): TGTGCCAGCAGCCCGGGACGGGATAATTCACCCCTCCACTTT. Its translation is CASSPGRDNSPLHF.

The gene calls are TRBV14 and TRBJ1-1; maybe TRBD1 (6 bases). CDR1 is SGHDN, CDR2 FVKESK, per germline. The CDR3 loop spans 15 amino acids. Trimming took off 0 bases at V and 6 bases at J, with 14 bases between the two ends. The CDR3 is CASSQDRGGFAEAFF. Written as DNA, the CDR3 is TGTGCCAGCAGCCAAGACAGGGGCGGGTTTGCTGAAGCTTTCTTT. The variable domain in full, completed from reference TRBV14 and TRBJ1-1, reads EAGVTQFPSHSVIEKGQTVTLRCDPISGHDNLYWYRRVMGKEIKFLLHFVKESKQDESGMPNNRFLAERTGGTYSTLKVQPAELEDSGVYFCASSQDRGGFAEAFFGQGTRLTVV.

The V gene is TRBV27, the J gene TRBJ1-2; 8 positions agree with TRBD1. Germline assignment: CDR1 MNHEY and CDR2 SMNVEV (reference sequence). CDR3 length: 13 residues. Trimming took 7 bases from V and 8 from J; bases not matched to a gene: 9. Here the CDR3 reads CASKTRQGQGYTF. DNA for the CDR3: TGTGCCAGCAAGACAAGACAGGGGCAGGGCTACACCTTC.

This chain uses TRBV10-3 with TRBJ1-3; TRBD1 is a possible D gene (5 bases). The length of the CDR3 is 15 residues. Germline V lookup: CDR1 ENHRY, CDR2 SYGVKD. V lost 10 bases and J 0 bases, leaving 16 bases between the germline ends. The DNA for the CDR3 is TGTGCCAGCTATCCCGGGGCTACCTCTGGAAACACCATATATTTT. Its translation: CASYPGATSGNTIYF.

The rearrangement links TRBV20-1 to TRBJ2-1, with D possibly being TRBD1 (6 bases). This CDR3 has 11 residues. Germline V lookup: CDR1 DFQATT, CDR2 SNEGSKA (reference sequence). The DNA of the CDR3 is TGCACCTTGGACAGCTACAATGAGCAGTTCTTC. Protein sequence: CTLDSYNEQFF.

The chain recombines TRBV21-1 with TRBJ1-2; the DNA was not compared with TRBD1, the D call given in the table. TRBV21-1 is flagged as a pseudogene. CDR3 length: 15 residues. The DNA of the CDR3 is TGTGCCAGCAGCTTACTCCCCAGGGGGCTCTATGGCTACACCTTC. Encoded protein: CASSLLPRGLYGYTF.

The chain combines TRBV5-1 with TRBJ1-5; TRBD1 might be the D (5 bases). V was trimmed by 4 bases and J by 7 bases, leaving 15 bases between them. There are 14 residues in the CDR3. Per germline, CDR1 SGHRS and CDR2 YFSETQ. Written as DNA, the CDR3 is TGCGCCAGCAGCCCTGGGACCACTTCCCAGCCCCAGCATTTT. Residues: CASSPGTTSQPQHF.

V and J are TRBV6-4 and TRBJ1-1; D is perhaps TRBD1 (6 bases). Trimming took off 3 bases at V and 6 bases at J, with 11 bases between the two ends. The CDR3 loop spans 13 amino acids. CDR1 is MRHNA and CDR2 is SNTAGT in the germline V gene. CDR3 loop: CASSETGHSEAFF. CDR3 bases: TGTGCCAGCAGTGAAACGGGACACTCTGAAGCTTTCTTT.

The chain is built from TRBV27 and TRBJ2-1; D is undetermined. V lost 8 bases, J lost 0 bases, and 8 bases lay in between. Germline V lookup: CDR1 MNHEY, CDR2 SMNVEV (reference sequence). The CDR3 spans 13 residues. The CDR3 loop reads CASGFYSYNEQFF. CDR3 nucleotide sequence: TGTGCCAGCGGGTTCTACTCCTACAATGAGCAGTTCTTC.

Note on this clone: Additional DNA sequences in this sample encode the identical CDR3. This chain links TRBV15 with TRBJ2-7; D gene unclear. Germline-derived CDR1 and CDR2 are LNHNV and YYDKDF (reference sequence). The CDR3 is 13 amino acids. Trimming pared 0 bases from V and 2 bases from J, leaving 5 bases between. CDR3 DNA sequence: TGTGCCACCAGCAGAGATCCCCCCTACGAGCAGTACTTC. It translates to CATSRDPPYEQYF.

This chain links TRBV19 with TRBJ1-1; no reliable D call. Trimming took 0 bases from V and 5 from J, leaving 7 bases between them. The germline CDR1 and CDR2 sequences are LNHDA and SQIVND (reference sequence). The CDR3 runs 13 residues. CDR3 sequence: CASSIDLVTEAFF. The CDR3 nucleotides are TGTGCCAGTAGTATAGATCTGGTAACTGAAGCTTTCTTT. Looking up the rest from reference TRBV19 and TRBJ1-1 gives the full variable domain: DGGITQSPKYLFRKEGQNVTLSCEQNLNHDAMYWYRQDPGQGLRLIYYSQIVNDFQKGDIAEGYSVSREKKESFPLTVTSAQKNPTAFYLCASSIDLVTEAFFGQGTRLTVV.

The chain recombines TRBV11-2 with TRBJ2-7; 7 bases are shared with TRBD2. CDR1 SGHAT and CDR2 FQNNGV come from the germline V gene. This CDR3 is built from 17 residues. V gave up 0 bases and J gave up 4 bases; unmatched junction bases: 12. The CDR3 here is CASSLEAGTIRSYEQYF. The CDR3 DNA reads TGTGCCAGCAGCTTAGAGGCCGGGACTATCCGATCTTACGAGCAGTACTTC. Full variable domain (remainder filled in from reference TRBV11-2 and TRBJ2-7): EAGVAQSPRYKIIEKRQSVAFWCNPISGHATLYWYQQILGQGPKLLIQFQNNGVVDDSQLPKDRFSAERLKGVDSTLKIQPAKLEDSAVYLCASSLEAGTIRSYEQYFGPGTRLTVT.

The chain combines TRBV7-9 with TRBJ2-5; D may be TRBD2 (5 bases). The CDR3 is 15 amino acids. The V gene lost 1 base and the J gene lost 0 bases, with 9 bases spanning the gap. Per germline, CDR1 SEHNR and CDR2 FQNEAQ (reference sequence). The CDR3 is CASSLGLAHQETQYF. The CDR3 region has the DNA TGTGCCAGCAGCTTAGGGCTAGCACACCAAGAGACCCAGTACTTC.